In its sample, the clone carrying this T cell receptor (beta chain) was seen many times. This entry comes from a study of T cells after yellow fever vaccination. Whole-study results and caveats: Clonotypes that responded to the vaccine were almost all undetectable in sorted memory subsets on day 0.

The study made its TCR cDNA through 5'RACE template switching. That step introduced a universal primer site along with UMIs. TCRdb itself ran the 5' RACE reads through MiXCR, one entry per CDR3 protein. The table includes approximately 58,000 distinct CDR3 sequences, around 6.1% detected once. The CDR3 is made up of 12 amino acids. With 8 bases removed from V and 5 bases from J, the gap between germline ends came to 12 bases. The genes are TRBV12-3 or TRBV12-4 and TRBJ1-1; a possible D gene is TRBD1 (5 bases). The sample here was PBMCs, either bulk or a sorted T-cell subset (CD4+, CD8+, memory, or dextramer-sorted; not recorded which), taken on the day of the yellow fever booster vaccination. The TCR was taken from a man aged 18 to 29 who received the YFV17D yellow fever vaccine. DNA for the CDR3: TGTGCCAGCCTCTTCGGGGCGACTGAAGCTTTCTTT. This codes for CASLFGATEAFF.